Below, 31 T cell receptor beta chains from the same sample are listed, as sequenced in a study of cytomegalovirus exposure and HLA in healthy donors. PCR was performed using 60 Vbeta and 13 Jbeta primers. Clones were read by immunoSEQ multiplex PCR, and TCRdb kept only the in-frame ones, dropping some. The table records about 130,000 clones, about 75% of them present only once. The sample was PBMCs. These receptor sequences come from a woman aged 35 to 49 in good health and CMV-seronegative.

The chain is built from TRBV5-8 and TRBJ2-2; tentative D call: TRBD1 (6 bases). Trimming pared 5 bases from V and 4 bases from J, leaving 6 bases between. This CDR3 is built from 12 residues. CDR1 and CDR2 (germline): SGHTS, YDEGEE. DNA of the CDR3: TGTGCCAGCAGAGGGGGCACCGGGGAGCTGTTTTTT. Translating it yields CASRGGTGELFF.

The chain is built from TRBV11-1 and TRBJ2-1; D is possibly TRBD2 (6 bases). V gave up 5 bases and J gave up 12 bases, with 11 bases separating them. This CDR3 spans 11 amino acids. CDR1 and CDR2 from the germline V gene are SGHAT and FQDESV (reference sequence). The CDR3, as DNA: TGTGCCAGCAGCAGTACTAGCCCGCAGTTCTTC. Amino acids: CASSSTSPQFF.

The gene calls are TRBV18 and TRBJ1-2, with TRBD1 matching 8 bases. Trimming cost V 6 bases and J 8 bases; bases outside gene matches: 5. Germline assignment: CDR1 KGHSH and CDR2 LQKENI. CDR3 length: 12 residues. The CDR3 DNA reads as TGTGCCAGCTCTCAGGGGGCGCAGGGCTACACCTTC. Its translation is CASSQGAQGYTF.

The table lists this clone with a few counts. The rearrangement links TRBV10-3 to TRBJ1-4; TRBD1 agrees at 7 bases. Looked up from germline, CDR1 is ENHRY and CDR2 is SYGVKD. The CDR3 is 17 residues long. The V gene end was trimmed by 0 bases and the J gene end by 4 bases; junction bases not matched to a gene: 8. Here the CDR3 DNA reads TGTGCCATCAGTGAGTCGTTGGCAGGGGGTATTAATGAAAAACTGTTTTTT. The encoded protein is CAISESLAGGINEKLFF.

The CDR3 bases are TGTGCCAGCAGTGAAATCCCCTCCAGGGGAAATGAAAAACTGTTTTTT. It codes for CASSEIPSRGNEKLFF. This chain links TRBV2 with TRBJ1-4; TRBD1 might be the D (6 bases). The CDR3 has 16 residues. The V end lost 2 bases, the J end lost 5 bases, and 15 bases lay between the germline ends. The germline gives CDR1 SNHLY, CDR2 FYNNEI. Using reference TRBV2 and TRBJ1-4 for the parts outside the CDR3, the full variable domain is EPEVTQTPSHQVTQMGQEVILRCVPISNHLYFYWYRQILGQKVEFLVSFYNNEISEKSEIFDDQFSVERPDGSNFTLKIRSTKLEDSAMYFCASSEIPSRGNEKLFFGSGTQLSVL.

V gene TRBV6-5 combines with J gene TRBJ1-2, with TRBD1 identical over 7 bases. Germline trimming cut 7 bases from V and 0 bases from J; bases unmatched to any gene: 5. The germline V gene encodes CDR1 MNHEY and CDR2 SVGAGI. The CDR3 has 14 residues. The CDR3 spells CASIKTGANYGYTF. The DNA of the CDR3 is TGTGCCAGCATTAAAACAGGGGCTAACTATGGCTACACCTTC.

The gene calls are TRBV7-8 and TRBJ1-5, with 9 bases fitting TRBD1. Per germline, CDR1 SGHVS and CDR2 FQNEAQ. Trimming removed 4 bases from V and 0 bases from J; junction bases left unmatched: 16. The CDR3 extends over 20 amino acids. The CDR3 region has the DNA TGTGCCAGCAGCTCGTTGGGACAGGGCCCTACTAGGGGTAGCAATCAGCCCCAGCATTTT. This encodes CASSSLGQGPTRGSNQPQHF.

CDR3: CAISESGQGTDTQYF. For the CDR3, the DNA is TGTGCCATCAGTGAGTCTGGACAGGGAACCGATACGCAGTATTTT. V gene TRBV10-3 combines with J gene TRBJ2-3, with 8 bases lining up with TRBD1. V was clipped by 0 bases and J by 6 bases; unmatched bases: 5. The CDR3 totals 15 residues. CDR1 is ENHRY and CDR2 is SYGVKD in the germline V gene.

This clone was detected only once. The chain joins TRBV29-1 to TRBJ2-3; 12 bases match TRBD2. CDR1 and CDR2 from the germline V gene are SQVTM and ANQGSEA. The CDR3 is 16 amino acids. The J segment lost 2 bases and the V segment lost 4 bases, leaving 7 bases of the junction unmatched. Here the CDR3 DNA reads TGCAGCGTTGGAGGGGCTAGCGGGGGGGCCACAGATACGCAGTATTTT. Protein: CSVGGASGGATDTQYF.

This clone was picked up one time. The chain employs TRBV7-2 and TRBJ1-2, with no clear D. Germline V lookup: CDR1 SGHTA, CDR2 FQGNSA. This CDR3 is 14 amino acids long. Trimming cost V 2 bases and J 8 bases, with 15 bases left between them. CDR3 DNA: TGTGCCAGCAGCTTATCGGTCAGGTCGGGGGGCTACACCTTC. It encodes CASSLSVRSGGYTF.

The chain is built from TRBV5-1 and TRBJ1-3, with 7 bases lining up with TRBD1. V gave up 5 bases and J gave up 3 bases; unmatched junction bases: 5. The CDR3 has 14 amino acids. Per germline, CDR1 SGHRS and CDR2 YFSETQ. The CDR3, as DNA: TGCGCCAGCAGTGGAGGGGGCGGTGGAAACACCATATATTTT. It is translated as CASSGGGGGNTIYF.

With respect to this clone: The same CDR3 also results from other DNA sequences found in this sample. The chain has TRBV11-3 and TRBJ1-1; D unclear. The CDR3 has 13 residues. Trimming removed 5 bases from V and 0 bases from J, with 7 bases in between. Germline CDR1 and CDR2: SGHNT and YENEEA. CDR3: CASSTGLNTEAFF. In nucleotides, the CDR3 is TGTGCCAGCAGCACGGGGTTGAACACTGAAGCTTTCTTT.

The CDR3 nucleotides read TGTGCCAGCAGCCCGGTGGGGACAGGGGATGAGCAGTTCTTC. It is translated as CASSPVGTGDEQFF. This chain joins TRBV9 and TRBJ2-1; 10 nucleotides align to TRBD1. The V segment lost 4 bases and the J segment 8 bases; nucleotides outside the gene matches: 6. The CDR3 is 14 amino acids. Per germline, CDR1 SGDLS and CDR2 YYNGEE. The full variable domain, with the rest looked up from reference TRBV9 and TRBJ2-1, is DSGVTQTPKHLITATGQRVTLRCSPRSGDLSVYWYQQSLDQGLQFLIQYYNGEERAKGNILERFSAQQFPDLHSELNLSSLELGDSALYFCASSPVGTGDEQFFGPGTRLTVL.

This clone came up a few times. This sequence joins TRBV20-1 and TRBJ1-2, with D tentatively TRBD1 (5 bases). The CDR3 loop spans 10 amino acids. CDR1 is DFQATT and CDR2 is SNEGSKA in the germline V gene (reference sequence). The CDR3 spells CALGQYGYTF. In nucleotides, the CDR3 is TGCGCCTTGGGGCAATATGGCTACACCTTC.

This clone was counted a single time. CDR3 nucleotide sequence: TGTGCCAGCAGCGTAGTCGGGCAGGGTCCCTACAATGAGCAGTTCTTC. Translating it yields CASSVVGQGPYNEQFF. The rearrangement links TRBV9 to TRBJ2-1, with a tentative D call TRBD1 (5 bases). V was pared by 0 bases and J by 2 bases, with 12 bases between. This CDR3 is 16 amino acids long. Germline V gene data show CDR1 as SGDLS and CDR2 as YYNGEE.

This clone was recorded a few times. The chain carries TRBV27 and TRBJ2-7; 8 positions agree with TRBD1. The germline CDR1 and CDR2 sequences are MNHEY and SMNVEV (reference sequence). After removal of 0 bases from V and 11 bases from J, the junction contained 3 bases not matched to a gene. The CDR3 is 12 amino acids. The DNA for the CDR3 is TGTGCCAGCAGTTTATCGCAGGGGGCGGAGTACTTC. Translated, it gives CASSLSQGAEYF.

The chain couples TRBV6-5 to TRBJ2-1, with TRBD2 matching 7 bases. V lost 6 bases to trimming and J lost 2 bases; unmatched junction nucleotides: 7. CDR3 length equals 15 residues. The germline gives CDR1 MNHEY, CDR2 SVGAGI. The CDR3 loop is CASSRAGLPYNEQFF. CDR3 sequence (DNA): TGTGCCAGCAGCCGAGCGGGGCTCCCCTACAATGAGCAGTTCTTC.

This clone was found a few times. The chain recombines TRBV10-3 with TRBJ1-2, with 9 bases fitting TRBD1. This CDR3 is built from 14 residues. In germline, CDR1 is ENHRY, CDR2 SYGVKD. V dropped 3 bases and J dropped 2; count of bases not matched to a gene: 1. CDR3 region: CAISEGTGNYGYTF. The DNA for the CDR3 is TGTGCCATCAGTGAAGGGACAGGGAACTATGGCTACACCTTC.

The J gene is TRBJ1-1, the V gene TRBV9, with TRBD1 matching 8 bases. The trim removed 3 bases at V and 4 bases at J, leaving 14 bases unmatched. CDR3 length equals 17 residues. CDR1 is SGDLS and CDR2 is YYNGEE in the germline V gene. The CDR3 DNA follows: TGTGCCAGCAGCGGGAGAATTACAGGGGGATGGGGCACTGAAGCTTTCTTT. As protein: CASSGRITGGWGTEAFF.

V and J are TRBV7-2 and TRBJ1-1, with D maybe TRBD1 (5 bases). The ends were cut back, 7 bases at V and 0 bases at J, with 9 bases in the middle. Germline assignment: CDR1 SGHTA and CDR2 FQGNSA. The CDR3 sequence is 13 residues long. Here the CDR3 DNA reads TGTGCCAGCACCGCGACAGTGAACACTGAAGCTTTCTTT. This translates into CASTATVNTEAFF.

The gene calls are TRBV5-1 and TRBJ1-1; no clear D. The CDR3 length is 13 residues. CDR1 and CDR2 from the germline V gene are SGHRS and YFSETQ. V gave up 0 bases and J gave up 8 bases, with 11 bases separating them. The CDR3, as DNA: TGCGCCAGCAGCTTGGCCGGCAGCGGGGAAGCTTTCTTT. The encoded protein is CASSLAGSGEAFF. Filled out from reference TRBV5-1 and TRBJ1-1, the complete variable domain reads KAGVTQTPRYLIKTRGQQVTLSCSPISGHRSVSWYQQTPGQGLQFLFEYFSETQRNKGNFPGRFSGRQFSNSRSEMNVSTLELGDSALYLCASSLAGSGEAFFGQGTRLTVV.

The chain links TRBV21-1 to TRBJ1-5; the DNA was not compared with TRBD1, the D call given in the table. TRBV21-1 represents a pseudogene. The CDR3 contains 13 residues. The CDR3 here is CASRGHKHQPQHF. The CDR3 DNA follows: TGTGCCAGCAGGGGACATAAGCATCAGCCCCAGCATTTT.

This clone was seen only a few times. This rearrangement joins TRBV6-1 to TRBJ1-1; 7 nucleotides align to TRBD1. Germline CDR1 reads MNHNS; CDR2 reads SASEGT. V gave up 4 bases and J gave up 2 bases; unmatched junction bases: 4. This CDR3 comprises 14 residues. CDR3 residues: CASSVGQLNTEAFF. CDR3 DNA: TGTGCCAGCAGTGTGGGACAGTTAAACACTGAAGCTTTCTTT.

The J gene is TRBJ1-3, the V gene TRBV6-5; TRBD1 is a possible D gene (6 bases). V lost 7 bases and J lost 1, with 14 bases in between. CDR1 and CDR2 (germline): MNHEY, SVGAGI. CDR3 length: 15 amino acids. The CDR3 sequence is CASKRQVTSGNTIYF. The CDR3 bases are TGTGCCAGCAAACGACAGGTGACGTCTGGAAACACCATATATTTT.

The J gene is TRBJ2-7, the V gene TRBV6-6; the match to TRBD1 covers 7 bases. Trimming removed 0 bases from V and 5 bases from J; junction bases left unmatched: 10. CDR3 size: 16 residues. Germline V gene sequence: CDR1 MNHNY, CDR2 SVGAGI (reference sequence). CDR3 sequence: CASSYSTSGGIDEQYF. DNA of the CDR3: TGTGCCAGCAGTTACTCGACTTCAGGGGGTATCGACGAGCAGTACTTC.

The genes are TRBV19 and TRBJ1-5; a weak D match, TRBD1 (5 bases). Germline CDR1 LNHDA, CDR2 SQIVND (reference sequence). The V gene lost 0 bases and the J gene lost 1 base, with 16 bases spanning the gap. The CDR3 is 18 residues long. The CDR3 reads CASSIETGREGSNQPQHF. CDR3 sequence (DNA): TGTGCCAGTAGTATAGAAACGGGCCGGGAGGGGAGCAATCAGCCCCAGCATTTT. The full variable domain, completed using reference TRBV19 and TRBJ1-5, is DGGITQSPKYLFRKEGQNVTLSCEQNLNHDAMYWYRQDPGQGLRLIYYSQIVNDFQKGDIAEGYSVSREKKESFPLTVTSAQKNPTAFYLCASSIETGREGSNQPQHFGDGTRLSIL.

The chain couples TRBV16 to TRBJ2-6; perhaps TRBD2 as D (5 bases). Germline CDR1 and CDR2: KGHSY and FQNENV. CDR3 length: 15 amino acids. Trimming left V 2 bases short and J 4 bases short, with 9 bases between. The CDR3 is CASSQARRGANVLTF. The CDR3 nucleotides read TGTGCCAGCAGCCAAGCCCGGAGGGGGGCCAACGTCCTGACTTTC.

The CDR3 nucleotides are TGCGCCAGCAGCTTGGCGCCTAGCGGGGGGGCGGATACGCAGTATTTT. Protein: CASSLAPSGGADTQYF. The chain uses TRBV5-1 and TRBJ2-3; 12 bases agree with TRBD2. CDR3 length: 16 residues. Germline CDR1 and CDR2: SGHRS and YFSETQ. The J segment lost 6 bases and the V segment lost 0 bases, leaving 5 bases of the junction unmatched. Filled out from reference TRBV5-1 and TRBJ2-3, the complete variable domain reads KAGVTQTPRYLIKTRGQQVTLSCSPISGHRSVSWYQQTPGQGLQFLFEYFSETQRNKGNFPGRFSGRQFSNSRSEMNVSTLELGDSALYLCASSLAPSGGADTQYFGPGTRLTVL.

CDR3 sequence: CASSAEGYSNQPQHF. For the CDR3, the DNA is TGTGCCAGCAGCGCGGAGGGGTATAGCAATCAGCCCCAGCATTTT. This chain connects TRBV9 to TRBJ1-5, with TRBD1 as a possible D gene (5 bases). This CDR3 contains 15 residues. Germline V gives CDR1 SGDLS, CDR2 YYNGEE. Between the trimmed V and J ends, which lost 3 bases and 0 bases, there was a span of 10 bases.

The rearrangement links TRBV7-9 to TRBJ1-2; tentative D call: TRBD1 (6 bases). V was pared by 5 bases and J by 2 bases, with 27 bases between. CDR3 length equals 19 residues. Germline CDR1 is SEHNR and CDR2 is FQNEAQ (reference sequence). The CDR3 is CASSPQTIKQGPSNYGYTF. The CDR3, as DNA: TGTGCCAGCAGCCCACAGACAATCAAACAGGGCCCCTCGAACTATGGCTACACCTTC.

The chain links TRBV19 to TRBJ1-1; D is perhaps TRBD1 (5 bases). CDR3 length: 14 residues. Germline values: CDR1 LNHDA, CDR2 SQIVND (reference sequence). Trimming left V 5 bases short and J 0 bases short, with 10 bases between. The CDR3 loop reads CASSAGGLNTEAFF. In DNA form, the CDR3 reads TGTGCCAGTAGTGCCGGGGGATTGAACACTGAAGCTTTCTTT.